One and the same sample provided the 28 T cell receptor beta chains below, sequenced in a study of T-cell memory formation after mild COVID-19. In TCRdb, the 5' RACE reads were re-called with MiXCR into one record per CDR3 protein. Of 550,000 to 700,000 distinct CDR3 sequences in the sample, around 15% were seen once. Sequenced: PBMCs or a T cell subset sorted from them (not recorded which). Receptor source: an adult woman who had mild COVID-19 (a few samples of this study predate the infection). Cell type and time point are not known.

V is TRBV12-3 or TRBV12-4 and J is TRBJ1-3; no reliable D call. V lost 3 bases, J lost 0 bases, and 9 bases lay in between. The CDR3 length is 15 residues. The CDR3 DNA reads TGTGCCAGCAGTTTTAGACAAAGCTCTGGAAACACCATATATTTT. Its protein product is CASSFRQSSGNTIYF.

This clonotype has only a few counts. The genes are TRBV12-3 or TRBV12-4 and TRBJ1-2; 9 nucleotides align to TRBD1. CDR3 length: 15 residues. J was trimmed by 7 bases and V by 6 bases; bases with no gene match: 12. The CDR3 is CASSISGTGTSGYTF. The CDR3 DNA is TGTGCCAGCAGCATCTCCGGGACAGGGACTTCTGGCTACACCTTC.

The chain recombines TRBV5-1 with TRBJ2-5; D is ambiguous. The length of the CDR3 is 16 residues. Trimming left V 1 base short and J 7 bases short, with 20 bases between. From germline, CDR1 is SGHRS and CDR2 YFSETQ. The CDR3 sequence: CASSLLGLHDSGTQYF. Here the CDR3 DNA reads TGCGCCAGCAGCTTGTTGGGCCTACACGATTCTGGGACCCAGTACTTC.

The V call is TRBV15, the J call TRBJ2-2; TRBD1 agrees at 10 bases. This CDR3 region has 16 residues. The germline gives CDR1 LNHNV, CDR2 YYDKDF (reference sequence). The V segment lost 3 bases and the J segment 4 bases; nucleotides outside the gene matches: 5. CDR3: CATSSEGQGRTGELFF. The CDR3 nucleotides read TGTGCCACCAGCAGTGAGGGACAGGGGCGCACCGGGGAGCTGTTTTTT.

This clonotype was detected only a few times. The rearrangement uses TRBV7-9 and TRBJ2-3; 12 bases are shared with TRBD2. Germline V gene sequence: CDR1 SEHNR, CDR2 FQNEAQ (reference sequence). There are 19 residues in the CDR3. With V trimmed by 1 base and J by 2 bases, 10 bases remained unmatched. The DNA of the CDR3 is TGTGCCAGCAGCTTAGACGGTTTGGGACTAGCGGGCTTCACAGATACGCAGTATTTT. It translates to CASSLDGLGLAGFTDTQYF.

In DNA, the CDR3 is TGTGCCACCAGTGATTACAAGACAGGGGCGGTAACTGAAAAACTGTTTTTT. It yields the protein CATSDYKTGAVTEKLFF. The genes are TRBV24-1 and TRBJ1-4; 8 bases align to TRBD1. The CDR3 contains 17 residues. Germline-derived CDR1 and CDR2 are KGHDR and SFDVKD. J lost 7 bases, V lost 2 bases, and 11 bases had no gene match.

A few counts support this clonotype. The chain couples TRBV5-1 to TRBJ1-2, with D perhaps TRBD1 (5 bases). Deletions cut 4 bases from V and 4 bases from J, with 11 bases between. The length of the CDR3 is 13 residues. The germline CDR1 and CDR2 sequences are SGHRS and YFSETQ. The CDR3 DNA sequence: TGCGCCAGCAGCGGGGACGGAACCTATGGCTACACCTTC. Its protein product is CASSGDGTYGYTF.

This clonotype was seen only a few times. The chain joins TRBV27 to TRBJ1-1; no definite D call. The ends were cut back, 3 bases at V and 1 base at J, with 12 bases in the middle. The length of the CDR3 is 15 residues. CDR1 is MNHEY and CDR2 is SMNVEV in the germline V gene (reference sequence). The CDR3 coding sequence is TGTGCCAGCAGTTTCCTCGCTCACGGGAACACTGAAGCTTTCTTT. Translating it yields CASSFLAHGNTEAFF.

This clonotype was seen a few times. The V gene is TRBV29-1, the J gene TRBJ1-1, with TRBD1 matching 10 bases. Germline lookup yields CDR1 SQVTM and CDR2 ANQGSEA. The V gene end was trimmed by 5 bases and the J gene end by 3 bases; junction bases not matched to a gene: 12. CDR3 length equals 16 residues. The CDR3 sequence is CSVYGGTGVVDTEAFF. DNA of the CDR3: TGCAGCGTTTATGGGGGGACAGGGGTGGTGGACACTGAAGCTTTCTTT.

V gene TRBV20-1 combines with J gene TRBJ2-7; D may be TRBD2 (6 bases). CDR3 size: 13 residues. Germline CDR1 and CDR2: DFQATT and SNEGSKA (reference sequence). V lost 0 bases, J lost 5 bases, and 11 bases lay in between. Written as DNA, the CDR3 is TGCAGTGCTAGAGATACTAGCTTTGACGAGCAGTACTTC. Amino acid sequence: CSARDTSFDEQYF.

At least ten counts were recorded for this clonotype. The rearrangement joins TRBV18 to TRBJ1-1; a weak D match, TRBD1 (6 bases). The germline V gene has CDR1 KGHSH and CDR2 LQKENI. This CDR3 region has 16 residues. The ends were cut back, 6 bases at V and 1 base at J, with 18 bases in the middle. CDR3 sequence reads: CASSLHGGQENTEAFF. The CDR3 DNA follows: TGTGCCAGCTCCCTCCACGGGGGGCAGGAGAACACTGAAGCTTTCTTT.

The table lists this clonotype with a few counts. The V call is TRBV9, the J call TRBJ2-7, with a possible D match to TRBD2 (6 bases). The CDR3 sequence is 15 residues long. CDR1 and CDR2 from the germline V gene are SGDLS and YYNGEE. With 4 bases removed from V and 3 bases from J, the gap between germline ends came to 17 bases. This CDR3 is CASSPRAGGNYEQYF. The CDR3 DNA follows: TGTGCCAGCAGCCCTCGGGCGGGCGGGAACTACGAGCAGTACTTC. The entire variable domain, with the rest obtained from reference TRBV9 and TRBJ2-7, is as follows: DSGVTQTPKHLITATGQRVTLRCSPRSGDLSVYWYQQSLDQGLQFLIQYYNGEERAKGNILERFSAQQFPDLHSELNLSSLELGDSALYFCASSPRAGGNYEQYFGPGTRLTVT.

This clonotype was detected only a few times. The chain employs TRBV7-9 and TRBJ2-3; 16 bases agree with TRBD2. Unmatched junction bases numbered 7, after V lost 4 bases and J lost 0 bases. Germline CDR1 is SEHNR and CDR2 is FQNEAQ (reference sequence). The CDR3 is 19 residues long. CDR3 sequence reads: CASSSGLAGGPTSTDTQYF. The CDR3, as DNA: TGTGCCAGCAGCTCGGGACTAGCGGGAGGGCCTACTAGCACAGATACGCAGTATTTT.

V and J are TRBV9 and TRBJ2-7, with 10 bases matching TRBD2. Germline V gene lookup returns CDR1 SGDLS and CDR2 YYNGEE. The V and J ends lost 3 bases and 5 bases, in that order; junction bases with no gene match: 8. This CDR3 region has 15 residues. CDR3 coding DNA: TGTGCCAGCAGCGCCGCCGGGACTAGCGTCGACGAGCAGTACTTC. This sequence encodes CASSAAGTSVDEQYF.

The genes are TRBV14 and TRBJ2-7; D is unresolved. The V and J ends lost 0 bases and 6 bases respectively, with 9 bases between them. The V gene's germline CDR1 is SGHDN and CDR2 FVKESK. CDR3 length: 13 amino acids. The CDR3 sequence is CASSQELSSEQYF. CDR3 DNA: TGTGCCAGCAGCCAAGAACTTTCTTCCGAGCAGTACTTC. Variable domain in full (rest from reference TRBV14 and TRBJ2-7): EAGVTQFPSHSVIEKGQTVTLRCDPISGHDNLYWYRRVMGKEIKFLLHFVKESKQDESGMPNNRFLAERTGGTYSTLKVQPAELEDSGVYFCASSQELSSEQYFGPGTRLTVT.

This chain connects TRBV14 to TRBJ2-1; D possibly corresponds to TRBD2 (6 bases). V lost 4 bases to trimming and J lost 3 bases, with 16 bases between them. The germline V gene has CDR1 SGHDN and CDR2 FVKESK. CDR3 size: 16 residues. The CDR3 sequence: CASSPWGGVIYNEQFF. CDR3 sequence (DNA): TGTGCCAGCAGCCCATGGGGCGGGGTGATCTACAATGAGCAGTTCTTC.

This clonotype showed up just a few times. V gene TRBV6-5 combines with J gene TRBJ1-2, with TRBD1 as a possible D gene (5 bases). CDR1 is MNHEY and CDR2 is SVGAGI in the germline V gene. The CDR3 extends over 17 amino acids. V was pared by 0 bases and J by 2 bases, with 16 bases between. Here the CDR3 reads CASSYSITPTANYGYTF. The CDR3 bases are TGTGCCAGCAGTTACTCGATTACCCCGACAGCCAACTATGGCTACACCTTC.

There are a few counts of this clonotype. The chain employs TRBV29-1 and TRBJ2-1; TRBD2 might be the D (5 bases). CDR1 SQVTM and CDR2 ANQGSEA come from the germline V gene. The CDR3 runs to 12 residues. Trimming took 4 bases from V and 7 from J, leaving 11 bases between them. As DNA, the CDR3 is TGCAGCGTTGGGGATTCGGGAAATGAGCAGTTCTTC. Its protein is CSVGDSGNEQFF.

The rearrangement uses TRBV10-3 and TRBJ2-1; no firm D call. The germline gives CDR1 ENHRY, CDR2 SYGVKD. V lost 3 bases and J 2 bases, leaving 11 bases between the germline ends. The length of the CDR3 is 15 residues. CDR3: CAISEPSDTYNEQFF. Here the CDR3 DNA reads TGTGCCATCAGTGAACCCAGCGACACCTACAATGAGCAGTTCTTC.

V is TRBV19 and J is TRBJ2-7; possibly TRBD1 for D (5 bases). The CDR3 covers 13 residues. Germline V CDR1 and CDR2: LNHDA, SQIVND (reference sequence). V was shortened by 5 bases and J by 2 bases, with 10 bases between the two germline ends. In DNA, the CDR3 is TGTGCCAGTAGTGTCCAGGGTGCCTACGAGCAGTACTTC. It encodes CASSVQGAYEQYF.

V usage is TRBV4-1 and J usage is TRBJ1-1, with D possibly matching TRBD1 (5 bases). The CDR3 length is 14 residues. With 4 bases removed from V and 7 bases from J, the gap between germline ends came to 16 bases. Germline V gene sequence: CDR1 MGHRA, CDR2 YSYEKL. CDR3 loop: CASSPSLRDGEAFF. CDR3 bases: TGCGCCAGCAGCCCATCCCTCCGGGACGGTGAAGCTTTCTTT.

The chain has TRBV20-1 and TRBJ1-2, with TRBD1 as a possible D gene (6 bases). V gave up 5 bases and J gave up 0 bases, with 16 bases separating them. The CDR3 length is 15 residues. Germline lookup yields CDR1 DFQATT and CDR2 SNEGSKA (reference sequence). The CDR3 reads CSAVQGRVPNYGYTF. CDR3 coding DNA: TGCAGTGCTGTACAGGGCCGTGTGCCTAACTATGGCTACACCTTC.

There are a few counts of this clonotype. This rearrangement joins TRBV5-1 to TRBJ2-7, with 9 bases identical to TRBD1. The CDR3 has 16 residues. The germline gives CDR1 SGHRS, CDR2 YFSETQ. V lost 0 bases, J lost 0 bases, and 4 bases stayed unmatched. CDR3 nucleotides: TGCGCCAGCAGCTTGGATGGGACAGGGAACTCCTACGAGCAGTACTTC. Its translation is CASSLDGTGNSYEQYF.

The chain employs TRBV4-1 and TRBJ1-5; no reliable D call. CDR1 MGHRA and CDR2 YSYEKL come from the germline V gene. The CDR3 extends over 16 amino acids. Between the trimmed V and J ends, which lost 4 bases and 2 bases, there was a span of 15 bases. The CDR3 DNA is TGCGCCAGCAGCCGAACCCCGGACGGGGGCAATCAGCCCCAGCATTTT. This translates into CASSRTPDGGNQPQHF.

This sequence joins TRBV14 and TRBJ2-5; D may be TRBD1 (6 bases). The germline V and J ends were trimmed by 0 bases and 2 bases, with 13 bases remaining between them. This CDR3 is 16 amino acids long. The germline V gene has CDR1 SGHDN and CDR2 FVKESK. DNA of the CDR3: TGTGCCAGCAGCCAAGATTGGGGACAACCACAAGAGACCCAGTACTTC. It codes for CASSQDWGQPQETQYF. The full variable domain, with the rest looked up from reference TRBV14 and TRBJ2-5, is EAGVTQFPSHSVIEKGQTVTLRCDPISGHDNLYWYRRVMGKEIKFLLHFVKESKQDESGMPNNRFLAERTGGTYSTLKVQPAELEDSGVYFCASSQDWGQPQETQYFGPGTRLLVL.

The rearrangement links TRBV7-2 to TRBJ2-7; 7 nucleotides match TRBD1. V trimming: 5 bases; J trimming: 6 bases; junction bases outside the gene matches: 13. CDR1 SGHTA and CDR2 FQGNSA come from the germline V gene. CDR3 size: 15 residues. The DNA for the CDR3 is TGTGCCAGCAGCCCGATTCGGGACAGTCACCGCGAGCAGTACTTC. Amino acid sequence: CASSPIRDSHREQYF.

CDR3 bases: TGTGCCAGCAGCCCGGGACTAGCGGGAGACAAGTCTTCTTGGAGCTACGAGCAGTACTTC. This encodes CASSPGLAGDKSSWSYEQYF. The chain combines TRBV7-9 with TRBJ2-7; 14 positions agree with TRBD2. The CDR3 loop spans 20 amino acids. Unmatched junction bases numbered 18, after V lost 5 bases and J lost 3 bases. In germline, CDR1 is SEHNR, CDR2 FQNEAQ (reference sequence).

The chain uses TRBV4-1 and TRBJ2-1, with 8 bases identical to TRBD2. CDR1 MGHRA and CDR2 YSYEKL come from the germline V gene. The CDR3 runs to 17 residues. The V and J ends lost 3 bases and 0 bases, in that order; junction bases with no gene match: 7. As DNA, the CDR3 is TGCGCCAGCAGCCATCCCGGGGGGGGGAGCTCCTACAATGAGCAGTTCTTC. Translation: CASSHPGGGSSYNEQFF.